This TCR beta chain originates from a study of cytomegalovirus exposure and HLA in healthy donors. V lost 0 bases, J lost 2 bases, and 20 bases lay in between. CDR1 and CDR2 (germline): SGDLS, YYNGEE. CDR3 length: 18 residues. The study sampled nominally healthy donors, though unrecorded immune exposures were likely. General study points: Sequencing likely generated an artifact that appeared as a cluster of highly shared sequence variants. Later on, analysis showed that most CMV-associated TCR beta chains appeared to be HLA-restricted. Later analysis reportedly placed an Asian-associated ancestry cluster below the roughly 630-donor mean in N-insertions.

A word on this clone: Its antigen is still unknown.

PCR amplification relied on 60 Vbeta primers (plus 13 Jbeta primers). Libraries were prepared by immunoSEQ multiplex PCR; TCRdb keeps only in-frame clonotypes and omits some of them. The sample holds roughly 150,000 clones, over 70% seen once. The source of this sequence is a woman between 35 and 50 years old in good health and CMV-seronegative. V is TRBV9 and J is TRBJ1-2; D is unresolved. The sequencing sample was made of PBMCs. CDR3 DNA sequence: TGTGCCAGCAGCGTAGGAGCCTCTGAAGGCGGTGCGAACTATGGCTACACCTTC. It translates to CASSVGASEGGANYGYTF.